Listed here are 27 T cell receptor beta chains from one sample, sequenced in a study of T cell repertoires in cytomegalovirus infection. Each CDR3 protein gets one entry after TCRdb re-called the reads with MiXCR. The table shows 70,000 or so distinct CDR3 sequences, with roughly 28% occurring only once. Their antigens remain unidentified. Sequencing used CD8+ T cells from cultured PBMCs, obtained from culture after CMV antigen stimulation. These receptor sequences come from a human donor in good health (CMV status not recorded). Some clones in this sample may be carry-over from other donors' samples.

The V gene is TRBV7-2, the J gene TRBJ2-1; D tentatively fits TRBD1 or TRBD2 (5 bases each). This CDR3 region has 12 residues. Germline CDR1 is SGHTA and CDR2 is FQGNSA. Deletions cut 8 bases from V and 8 bases from J, with 13 bases between. DNA for the CDR3: TGTGCCAGCGAGGGGAATCGGGATGAGCAGTTCTTC. Its translation is CASEGNRDEQFF.

This clonotype occurred a few times. The CDR3 loop reads CASSSTSGRDTQYF. The CDR3 DNA reads as TGTGCCAGCAGCTCGACTAGCGGGAGAGATACGCAGTATTTT. The chain is built from TRBV7-9 and TRBJ2-3; 12 bases match TRBD2. After removal of 4 bases from V and 5 bases from J, the junction contained 1 base not matched to a gene. Germline V gene sequence: CDR1 SEHNR, CDR2 FQNEAQ (reference sequence). CDR3 length: 14 residues.

This chain's CDR3 is CAISEGTEQFF. In DNA, the CDR3 is TGTGCCATCAGTGAGGGGACAGAGCAGTTCTTC. This chain joins TRBV10-3 and TRBJ2-1, with D tentatively TRBD1 (6 bases). CDR3 length equals 11 residues. In germline, CDR1 is ENHRY, CDR2 SYGVKD. V lost 2 bases, J lost 10 bases, and 6 bases lay in between.

The V and J genes are TRBV20-1 and TRBJ2-1; 11 nucleotides match TRBD1. This CDR3 has 13 amino acids. V shed 7 bases, J shed 11 bases, and the junction held 10 bases outside the gene matches. Germline V CDR1 and CDR2: DFQATT, SNEGSKA (reference sequence). CDR3 DNA sequence: TGCAGTGTCCCGGGACAGGGGGAAAATAAGCAGTTCTTC. This encodes CSVPGQGENKQFF.

This rearrangement joins TRBV12-3 or TRBV12-4 to TRBJ1-1, with TRBD1 matching over 8 bases. The CDR3 has 14 residues. The V segment lost 3 bases and the J segment 3 bases; nucleotides outside the gene matches: 3. The CDR3 sequence: CASSFDRGDTEAFF. CDR3 DNA: TGTGCCAGCAGTTTCGACAGGGGAGACACTGAAGCTTTCTTT.

The CDR3 loop is CSARESGGAAKNIQYF. In nucleotides, the CDR3 is TGCAGTGCTAGAGAAAGCGGGGGGGCCGCCAAAAACATTCAGTACTTC. The J gene is TRBJ2-4, the V gene TRBV20-1; 10 nucleotides line up with TRBD2. V lost 0 bases and J lost 1; bases outside the gene matches: 3. The CDR3 runs to 16 residues. CDR1 and CDR2 from the germline V gene are DFQATT and SNEGSKA (reference sequence).

J is TRBJ2-7 and V is TRBV7-9, with 10 bases identical to TRBD1. The CDR3 covers 14 residues. Trimming cost V 5 bases and J 1 base; bases outside gene matches: 2. Germline CDR1 and CDR2: SEHNR and FQNEAQ (reference sequence). CDR3 nucleotides: TGTGCCAGCAGCGGACAGGGGGAGTCCTACGAGCAGTACTTC. Its translation is CASSGQGESYEQYF.

This clonotype came up many times. The genes are TRBV27 and TRBJ2-3, with a tentative D call TRBD2 (6 bases). The CDR3 has 15 residues. Germline V lookup: CDR1 MNHEY, CDR2 SMNVEV (reference sequence). Deletions cut 4 bases from V and 0 bases from J, with 11 bases between. The CDR3 reads CASSYGGTSTDTQYF. CDR3 nucleotide sequence: TGTGCCAGCAGTTACGGCGGGACTAGCACAGATACGCAGTATTTT.

The chain employs TRBV15 and TRBJ1-3, with D maybe TRBD1 (5 bases). Trimming pared 0 bases from V and 2 bases from J, leaving 8 bases between. The CDR3 is made up of 15 amino acids. Germline V lookup: CDR1 LNHNV, CDR2 YYDKDF (reference sequence). CDR3 nucleotides: TGTGCCACCAGCAGAGATATGGGGGCTGGAAACACCATATATTTT. This codes for CATSRDMGAGNTIYF.

The chain couples TRBV5-1 to TRBJ1-3; unclear D gene. CDR1 and CDR2 (germline): SGHRS, YFSETQ. V lost 6 bases, J lost 0 bases, and 7 bases lay in between. This CDR3 is 13 amino acids long. In DNA, the CDR3 is TGCGCCAGCAAGGCTGACTCTGGAAACACCATATATTTT. As protein: CASKADSGNTIYF. Filled out from reference TRBV5-1 and TRBJ1-3, the complete variable domain reads KAGVTQTPRYLIKTRGQQVTLSCSPISGHRSVSWYQQTPGQGLQFLFEYFSETQRNKGNFPGRFSGRQFSNSRSEMNVSTLELGDSALYLCASKADSGNTIYFGEGSWLTVV.

This clonotype appeared a few times. This rearrangement joins TRBV9 to TRBJ1-1, with a possible D match to TRBD1 (5 bases). Germline V gene sequence: CDR1 SGDLS, CDR2 YYNGEE. The ends were cut back, 0 bases at V and 7 bases at J, with 19 bases in the middle. This CDR3 spans 16 amino acids. The CDR3 region is CASSVEGSGAFGEAFF. The DNA of the CDR3 is TGTGCCAGCAGCGTAGAGGGCAGCGGGGCTTTTGGTGAAGCTTTCTTT.

The chain carries TRBV28 and TRBJ2-1, with 13 bases fitting TRBD2. The CDR3 is 15 amino acids. V dropped 5 bases and J dropped 9; count of bases not matched to a gene: 7. The germline V gene encodes CDR1 MDHEN and CDR2 SYDVKM. The CDR3: CASSLPTSGGTEQFF. As DNA, the CDR3 is TGTGCCAGCAGTCTCCCGACTAGCGGGGGGACTGAGCAGTTCTTC.

V and J are TRBV4-3 and TRBJ2-2, with D hard to call. The germline CDR1 and CDR2 sequences are LGHNA and YSLEER. The CDR3 contains 13 residues. V dropped 0 bases and J dropped 9 bases, with 8 bases sitting between them. DNA for the CDR3: TGCGCCAGCAGCCAAGATCAAGGGTGGGAGCTGTTTTTT. This gives the protein CASSQDQGWELFF.

This clonotype was recorded a few times. V gene TRBV5-1 combines with J gene TRBJ2-5; D is perhaps TRBD2 (6 bases). The CDR3 totals 17 residues. V was pared by 3 bases and J by 2 bases, with 20 bases between. In germline, CDR1 is SGHRS, CDR2 YFSETQ. CDR3 nucleotide sequence: TGCGCCAGCAGCTCCTGGGGGGAGGAGCGACCGCAAGAGACCCAGTACTTC. Amino acids: CASSSWGEERPQETQYF.

The table lists this clonotype with a few counts. The chain recombines TRBV27 with TRBJ1-4; 8 nucleotides line up with TRBD1. This CDR3 contains 15 residues. The junction had 6 bases not matched to a gene; V was cut back by 5 bases and J by 4 bases. Germline V gene lookup returns CDR1 MNHEY and CDR2 SMNVEV (reference sequence). The CDR3 protein is CASSPGQGINEKLFF. Written as DNA, the CDR3 is TGTGCCAGCAGTCCAGGACAGGGTATTAATGAAAAACTGTTTTTT.

This clonotype occurred many times. The chain employs TRBV5-6 and TRBJ1-2, with 8 nucleotides matching TRBD1. The CDR3 sequence is 18 residues long. V lost 4 bases to trimming and J lost 4 bases; unmatched junction nucleotides: 18. Germline V gives CDR1 SGHDT, CDR2 YYEEEE. DNA for the CDR3: TGTGCCAGCAGCCCGGAACTGGTAAACCCGGGACAGGTCTATGGCTACACCTTC. It translates to CASSPELVNPGQVYGYTF. The variable domain in full, with the rest retrieved from reference TRBV5-6 and TRBJ1-2, is DAGVTQSPTHLIKTRGQQVTLRCSPKSGHDTVSWYQQALGQGPQFIFQYYEEEERQRGNFPDRFSGHQFPNYSSELNVNALLLGDSALYLCASSPELVNPGQVYGYTFGSGTRLTVV.

The J gene is TRBJ2-1, the V gene TRBV7-9; 9 bases are shared with TRBD2. This CDR3 is built from 16 residues. V lost 5 bases to trimming and J lost 1 base; unmatched junction nucleotides: 6. Germline values: CDR1 SEHNR, CDR2 FQNEAQ (reference sequence). The CDR3 DNA reads TGTGCCAGCAGCCCCCACACTAGCGGGTCCTACAATGAGCAGTTCTTC. Its protein is CASSPHTSGSYNEQFF.

The chain employs TRBV4-3 and TRBJ2-2; D call uncertain. There are 17 residues in the CDR3. Trimming stripped 0 bases from V and 0 bases from J, with 11 bases between. Looked up from germline, CDR1 is LGHNA and CDR2 is YSLEER. The CDR3 nucleotides read TGCGCCAGCAGCCAAGACCTAGGGCTTACGAACACCGGGGAGCTGTTTTTT. Translating gives CASSQDLGLTNTGELFF.

This chain joins TRBV27 and TRBJ2-2; 10 nucleotides line up with TRBD2. This CDR3 region has 16 residues. The germline CDR1 and CDR2 sequences are MNHEY and SMNVEV (reference sequence). Trimming took 5 bases from V and 7 from J; bases not matched to a gene: 10. DNA of the CDR3: TGTGCCAGCAGTATTGGGCTAGCGGGGGTGGACGGGGAGCTGTTTTTT. Residues: CASSIGLAGVDGELFF.

This rearrangement joins TRBV11-2 to TRBJ2-5, with TRBD1 matching 9 bases. The J segment lost 2 bases and the V segment lost 5 bases, leaving 6 bases of the junction unmatched. The CDR3 loop spans 15 amino acids. Germline V CDR1 and CDR2: SGHAT, FQNNGV. The CDR3 protein is CASSLLTGGQETQYF. CDR3 DNA: TGTGCCAGCAGCCTCCTGACAGGGGGACAAGAGACCCAGTACTTC.

V gene TRBV3-1 combines with J gene TRBJ2-2; possibly TRBD1 or TRBD2 for D (6 bases each). With 1 base removed from V and 2 bases from J, the gap between germline ends came to 14 bases. Germline assignment: CDR1 LGHDT and CDR2 YNNKEL (reference sequence). This CDR3 comprises 17 residues. The CDR3 DNA reads as TGTGCCAGCAGCCAAGGGATTGGGGGGCTAAACACCGGGGAGCTGTTTTTT. This gives the protein CASSQGIGGLNTGELFF.

This clonotype was picked up many times. The chain is built from TRBV6-1 and TRBJ1-1; tentatively, D is TRBD1 (6 bases). This CDR3 comprises 13 residues. Germline V gene data show CDR1 as MNHNS and CDR2 as SASEGT. Trimming stripped 8 bases from V and 0 bases from J, with 10 bases between. The CDR3 loop is CASRQDMNTEAFF. The CDR3 DNA reads as TGTGCCAGCCGACAGGACATGAACACTGAAGCTTTCTTT.

This clonotype was seen at least ten times. This chain connects TRBV12-3 or TRBV12-4 to TRBJ2-7; D call uncertain. The CDR3 covers 12 residues. V lost 7 bases and J 5 bases, leaving 12 bases between the germline ends. For the CDR3, the DNA is TGTGCCAGCACCCTTCGCCCCCACGAGCAGTACTTC. It translates to CASTLRPHEQYF.

This clonotype was counted between two and nine times. The chain employs TRBV11-2 and TRBJ1-4; 7 nucleotides match TRBD1. CDR1 is SGHAT and CDR2 is FQNNGV in the germline V gene. V lost 7 bases and J lost 11; bases outside the gene matches: 19. This CDR3 region has 16 residues. The CDR3 loop reads CASNRGGGPPDRKLFF. In DNA form, the CDR3 reads TGTGCCAGCAACCGGGGAGGGGGACCCCCGGACAGGAAACTGTTTTTT.

This clonotype appeared a few times. V usage is TRBV7-9 and J usage is TRBJ2-7, with 10 nucleotides matching TRBD1. The CDR3 runs 14 residues. Germline V gives CDR1 SEHNR, CDR2 FQNEAQ (reference sequence). V shed 4 bases and J 4 bases; nucleotides not matched to a gene: 4. The CDR3 sequence: CASSSRDRGYEQYF. The CDR3 DNA sequence: TGTGCCAGCAGCTCCCGGGACAGGGGTTACGAGCAGTACTTC. The variable domain in full, completed from reference TRBV7-9 and TRBJ2-7, reads DTGVSQNPRHKITKRGQNVTFRCDPISEHNRLYWYRQTLGQGPEFLTYFQNEAQLEKSRLLSDRFSAERPKGSFSTLEIQRTEQGDSAMYLCASSSRDRGYEQYFGPGTRLTVT.

This clonotype came up a few times. The J gene is TRBJ2-5, the V gene TRBV2; D not resolved. The germline CDR1 and CDR2 sequences are SNHLY and FYNNEI. The V and J ends lost 2 bases and 10 bases respectively, with 14 bases between them. CDR3 length: 13 residues. CDR3 sequence reads: CASSELWGVDQYF. The CDR3 nucleotides are TGTGCCAGCAGTGAACTTTGGGGTGTTGACCAGTACTTC.

The chain has TRBV27 and TRBJ1-1; D perhaps matches TRBD1 (6 bases). The germline V gene has CDR1 MNHEY and CDR2 SMNVEV (reference sequence). The CDR3 is 12 residues long. Trimming took off 5 bases at V and 6 bases at J, with 10 bases between the two ends. The CDR3 DNA reads as TGTGCCAGCAGTACAGGGTACGCTGAAGCTTTCTTT. As protein: CASSTGYAEAFF.